These 30 T cell receptor beta chains were sequenced from one sample in a study of metastatic and nonmetastatic thyroid tumors. TCRdb re-called the PCR reads via MiXCR. This table has 90,000 or so clones, about 9.1% appearing once. None of the patients had undergone any treatment ahead of thyroid surgery. The sequenced sample consisted of blood. All receptors derive from a female donor with papillary thyroid cancer or a benign thyroid nodule (not recorded which). Some clones in this sample may be carry-over from other donors' samples.

At least ten counts were recorded for this clone. The chain joins TRBV6-2 or TRBV6-3 to TRBJ1-1; D ambiguous. V was trimmed by 0 bases and J by 8 bases, leaving 4 bases between them. Germline CDR1 MNHEY, CDR2 SVGEGT. The CDR3 has 11 amino acids. For the CDR3, the DNA is TGTGCCAGCAGTTACTCTCGGGAAGCTTTCTTT. It yields the protein CASSYSREAFF.

Only a few counts were recorded for this clone. V is TRBV4-1 and J is TRBJ2-1; 8 bases line up with TRBD1. Losses at the gene ends were 3 bases for V and 7 bases for J; bases not matched to a gene: 5. The CDR3 length is 14 residues. The V gene's germline CDR1 is MGHRA and CDR2 YSYEKL. CDR3 sequence reads: CASSHQGASNEQFF. CDR3 sequence (DNA): TGCGCCAGCAGCCACCAGGGGGCATCGAATGAGCAGTTCTTC.

This sequence joins TRBV27 and TRBJ2-7, with TRBD1 as a possible D gene (6 bases). In germline, CDR1 is MNHEY, CDR2 SMNVEV (reference sequence). The CDR3 consists of 14 residues. Trimming left V 6 bases short and J 1 base short, with 13 bases between. The CDR3 spells CASSLSRGSYEQYF. The CDR3 DNA sequence: TGTGCCAGCAGCCTCTCGAGGGGGTCCTACGAGCAGTACTTC.

This clone was seen ten or more times. The rearrangement uses TRBV9 and TRBJ2-2, with 7 positions matching TRBD2. CDR3 length: 14 residues. Trimming removed 2 bases from V and 5 bases from J; junction bases left unmatched: 3. CDR1 SGDLS and CDR2 YYNGEE come from the germline V gene. CDR3: CASSVSGGTGELFF. The CDR3 nucleotides are TGTGCCAGCAGCGTCTCGGGGGGTACCGGGGAGCTGTTTTTT.

This clone was detected many times. The chain uses TRBV7-3 and TRBJ2-6; 8 bases align to TRBD1. CDR3 size: 15 residues. Germline V gives CDR1 SGHTA, CDR2 FQGTGA. Trimming removed 4 bases from V and 2 bases from J; junction bases left unmatched: 1. This chain's CDR3 is CASSYRGAGANVLTF. The CDR3 bases are TGTGCCAGCAGCTACAGGGGGGCTGGGGCCAACGTCCTGACTTTC.

This clone was picked up many times. The chain has TRBV3-1 and TRBJ1-5; TRBD1 matches 8 bases. This CDR3 has 15 residues. Germline values: CDR1 LGHDT, CDR2 YNNKEL (reference sequence). The V and J ends lost 4 bases and 4 bases, in that order; junction bases with no gene match: 6. The CDR3 loop reads CASSPRGQVNQPQHF. The CDR3 nucleotides are TGTGCCAGCAGCCCGAGGGGACAGGTTAATCAGCCCCAGCATTTT.

The chain has TRBV9 and TRBJ2-3; D not resolved. This CDR3 has 14 amino acids. Germline-derived CDR1 and CDR2 are SGDLS and YYNGEE. The V gene lost 1 base and the J gene lost 4 bases, with 10 bases spanning the gap. The CDR3 bases are TGTGCCAGCAGCGTACTGGGTGGCGCAGATACGCAGTATTTT. Protein sequence: CASSVLGGADTQYF.

This clone showed up many times. This sequence joins TRBV9 and TRBJ1-4; D might be TRBD1 (5 bases). Germline CDR1 reads SGDLS; CDR2 reads YYNGEE. V was cut by 4 bases and J by 8 bases, with 15 bases left in between. CDR3 size: 14 residues. The CDR3 sequence is CASSQGQGWEKLFF. The CDR3 DNA sequence: TGTGCCAGCAGCCAGGGCCAGGGATGGGAAAAACTGTTTTTT.

This clone was seen once. This chain uses TRBV11-1 with TRBJ1-2; TRBD1 aligns across 12 bases. Germline V gene data show CDR1 as SGHAT and CDR2 as FQDESV (reference sequence). V lost 5 bases and J lost 5; bases outside the gene matches: 12. The CDR3 has 17 residues. CDR3: CASSLPGTGGVRYGYTF. The CDR3, as DNA: TGTGCCAGCAGCCTCCCCGGGACAGGGGGCGTTCGATATGGCTACACCTTC. The entire variable domain, with the rest obtained from reference TRBV11-1 and TRBJ1-2, is as follows: EAEVAQSPRYKITEKSQAVAFWCDPISGHATLYWYRQILGQGPELLVQFQDESVVDDSQLPKDRFSAERLKGVDSTLKIQPAELGDSAMYLCASSLPGTGGVRYGYTFGSGTRLTVV.

This clone occurred a few times. The chain recombines TRBV19 with TRBJ1-5, with a tentative D call TRBD1 (6 bases). Germline V gene lookup returns CDR1 LNHDA and CDR2 SQIVND (reference sequence). The CDR3 contains 16 residues. Trimming cost V 7 bases and J 2 bases, with 18 bases left between them. The CDR3 DNA sequence: TGTGCCAGTACGGGACATCAAGGGATAGGCAATCAGCCCCAGCATTTT. Translating it yields CASTGHQGIGNQPQHF.

This clone was recorded at least ten times. The rearrangement links TRBV6-2 or TRBV6-3 to TRBJ2-3, with a weak D call TRBD2 (7 bases). CDR1 is MNHEY and CDR2 is SVGEGT in the germline V gene. The length of the CDR3 is 15 residues. The V end was cut by 10 bases, the J end by 4 bases, with 21 bases between. CDR3 amino acids: CATPGLGGAADTQYF. The CDR3 nucleotides read TGTGCCACCCCTGGTTTGGGGGGGGCAGCAGATACGCAGTATTTT.

This clone was detected many times. This sequence joins TRBV2 and TRBJ2-3, with D possibly TRBD2 on 6 matching bases. The CDR3 has 13 residues. The V end was cut by 7 bases, the J end by 4 bases, with 12 bases between. Germline values: CDR1 SNHLY, CDR2 FYNNEI. In DNA form, the CDR3 reads TGTGCCAGCAAGGTACGGGGGTCAGATACGCAGTATTTT. As protein: CASKVRGSDTQYF.

This clone was detected ten times or more. The V and J genes are TRBV7-3 and TRBJ2-2; the D gene could be TRBD1 or TRBD2 (5 bases each). The CDR3 is made up of 19 amino acids. The germline V gene has CDR1 SGHTA and CDR2 FQGTGA. V lost 1 base and J 1 base, leaving 19 bases between the germline ends. The CDR3 is CASSLMNYGWGLNTGELFF. Here the CDR3 DNA reads TGTGCCAGCAGCTTAATGAATTATGGGTGGGGGTTGAACACCGGGGAGCTGTTTTTT.

This clone appeared many times. This chain joins TRBV20-1 and TRBJ1-4; 7 positions match TRBD1. The V gene's germline CDR1 is DFQATT and CDR2 SNEGSKA (reference sequence). Germline trimming cut 1 base from V and 8 bases from J; bases unmatched to any gene: 10. The CDR3 covers 15 residues. The CDR3 sequence: CSARGARGQGEKLFF. CDR3 DNA sequence: TGCAGTGCTAGAGGGGCGAGGGGGCAGGGGGAAAAACTGTTTTTT.

Many counts were recorded for this clone. This chain connects TRBV20-1 to TRBJ2-1, with 10 bases matching TRBD2. The CDR3 runs 16 residues. V was pared by 0 bases and J by 4 bases, with 6 bases of the junction left unmatched. Germline lookup yields CDR1 DFQATT and CDR2 SNEGSKA (reference sequence). Here the CDR3 reads CSARDEERGGYNEQFF. The DNA of the CDR3 is TGCAGTGCTAGAGATGAAGAGCGGGGGGGATACAATGAGCAGTTCTTC.

Many counts were recorded for this clone. The genes are TRBV28 and TRBJ2-7; maybe TRBD2 (5 bases). The CDR3 length is 13 residues. Trimming pared 5 bases from V and 2 bases from J, leaving 10 bases between. Germline CDR1 is MDHEN and CDR2 is SYDVKM. In DNA form, the CDR3 reads TGTGCCAGCAGTCGGACTGCCCCCTACGAGCAGTACTTC. Translation: CASSRTAPYEQYF. Full variable domain (outside the CDR3, taken from reference TRBV28 and TRBJ2-7): DVKVTQSSRYLVKRTGEKVFLECVQDMDHENMFWYRQDPGLGLRLIYFSYDVKMKEKGDIPEGYSVSREKKERFSLILESASTNQTSMYLCASSRTAPYEQYFGPGTRLTVT.

This clone appeared many times. Other DNA sequences of this sample code for an identical CDR3. The chain combines TRBV20-1 with TRBJ2-1; possible D gene TRBD2, 7 bases. V was cut by 6 bases and J by 9 bases, with 18 bases left in between. CDR3 length: 13 amino acids. Germline CDR1 is DFQATT and CDR2 is SNEGSKA (reference sequence). This CDR3 is CSAQQGGGREQFF. The CDR3 bases are TGCAGTGCCCAACAAGGGGGGGGACGTGAGCAGTTCTTC.

This clone has a count of ten or more. The chain carries TRBV20-1 and TRBJ1-1, with D uncertain. Per the germline V gene, CDR1 is DFQATT and CDR2 is SNEGSKA (reference sequence). This CDR3 comprises 10 residues. The CDR3 is CSLGGTEAFF. CDR3 nucleotides: TGCAGCTTGGGCGGGACTGAAGCTTTCTTT.

This chain joins TRBV6-1 and TRBJ1-2, with a tentative D call TRBD1 (5 bases). Germline-derived CDR1 and CDR2 are MNHNS and SASEGT. V gave up 5 bases and J gave up 8 bases, with 21 bases separating them. CDR3 length: 15 residues. Written as DNA, the CDR3 is TGTGCCAGCAGTCCCTCCGGACACCAGAAGTGGGGCTACACCTTC. It specifies CASSPSGHQKWGYTF.

This clone was recorded many times. This chain joins TRBV20-1 and TRBJ2-3; D may be TRBD1 (6 bases). The germline gives CDR1 DFQATT, CDR2 SNEGSKA (reference sequence). The V end lost 0 bases, the J end lost 4 bases, and 14 bases lay between the germline ends. The length of the CDR3 is 15 residues. The CDR3 DNA reads TGCAGTGCTAGAGATCTGGCAGGGGCGGCAGATACGCAGTATTTT. Its protein is CSARDLAGAADTQYF.

This clone was recorded many times. The chain is built from TRBV7-6 and TRBJ2-1; D call uncertain. Germline CDR1 and CDR2: SGHVS and FNYEAQ. Trimming pared 5 bases from V and 7 bases from J, leaving 6 bases between. This CDR3 has 11 residues. As DNA, the CDR3 is TGTGCCAGCAGCAACCAGAATGAGCAGTTCTTC. Its protein product is CASSNQNEQFF.

In this sample, this clone turned up many times. The chain has TRBV28 and TRBJ2-7; 10 nucleotides line up with TRBD1. The trim removed 5 bases at V and 5 bases at J, leaving 9 bases unmatched. Germline V lookup: CDR1 MDHEN, CDR2 SYDVKM. The CDR3 spans 15 residues. The CDR3 coding sequence is TGTGCCAGCAGTCCCCCGGGACAGGGGTACCACGAGCAGTACTTC. This gives the protein CASSPPGQGYHEQYF.

This clone was found many times. Other nucleotide sequences in the sample specify the same CDR3. The DNA for the CDR3 is TGTGCCAGCAGCGCAAGTAGGGATGCCATCAACTATGGCTACACCTTC. Residues: CASSASRDAINYGYTF. J is TRBJ1-2 and V is TRBV9, with D uncertain. V lost 3 bases and J lost 2, with 17 bases in between. Germline V gene lookup returns CDR1 SGDLS and CDR2 YYNGEE. The CDR3 contains 16 residues.

In this sample, this clone turned up many times. V and J are TRBV27 and TRBJ2-4; D unclear. CDR1 is MNHEY, CDR2 SMNVEV, per germline (reference sequence). CDR3 size: 16 residues. The V and J ends lost 2 bases and 1 base respectively, with 12 bases between them. The CDR3 here is CASSLTYPAAKNIQYF. The CDR3 DNA reads as TGTGCCAGCAGTTTAACCTACCCGGCGGCCAAAAACATTCAGTACTTC.

This clone was counted ten times or more. The rearrangement joins TRBV20-1 to TRBJ1-6, with D possibly being TRBD1 (5 bases). Germline V gene lookup returns CDR1 DFQATT and CDR2 SNEGSKA (reference sequence). V was cut by 2 bases and J by 9 bases, with 14 bases left in between. The CDR3 is 14 amino acids. The CDR3 DNA reads TGCAGTGCTAGAAACAGGCCTAGGGGTTCACCCCTCCACTTT. This translates into CSARNRPRGSPLHF.

Note on this clone: The sample contains more than one DNA sequence encoding this CDR3. The chain uses TRBV2 and TRBJ2-2, with 8 bases aligning to TRBD1. Germline loops: CDR1 SNHLY, CDR2 FYNNEI. The CDR3 is 15 amino acids. J gave up 1 base and V 3 bases, and 1 base lay outside the gene matches. The CDR3 coding sequence is TGTGCCAGCAGTGAGGGGACAGGGAACACCGGGGAGCTGTTTTTT. It encodes CASSEGTGNTGELFF. Full variable domain (missing parts from reference TRBV2 and TRBJ2-2): EPEVTQTPSHQVTQMGQEVILRCVPISNHLYFYWYRQILGQKVEFLVSFYNNEISEKSEIFDDQFSVERPDGSNFTLKIRSTKLEDSAMYFCASSEGTGNTGELFFGEGSRLTVL.

This clone was found many times. The chain is built from TRBV6-1 and TRBJ2-3; 9 positions agree with TRBD1. The V gene end was trimmed by 5 bases and the J gene end by 0 bases; junction bases not matched to a gene: 3. Germline V gives CDR1 MNHNS, CDR2 SASEGT. The CDR3 contains 15 residues. CDR3 DNA: TGTGCCAGCAGTAGACAGGGGGGCAGCACAGATACGCAGTATTTT. Translation gives CASSRQGGSTDTQYF.

This clone was counted at least ten times. This chain links TRBV7-3 with TRBJ1-1; 8 bases map to TRBD1. CDR1 and CDR2 (germline): SGHTA, FQGTGA. After removal of 8 bases from V and 5 bases from J, the junction contained 7 bases not matched to a gene. The CDR3 loop spans 13 amino acids. The CDR3 nucleotides read TGTGCCAGCGCCCAGGGGGCCGGGACTGAAGCTTTCTTT. It yields the protein CASAQGAGTEAFF.

This clone has ten or more counts. This chain joins TRBV20-1 and TRBJ2-7; TRBD1 agrees at 10 bases. The CDR3 contains 13 residues. Looked up from germline, CDR1 is DFQATT and CDR2 is SNEGSKA (reference sequence). V lost 6 bases, J lost 2 bases, and 4 bases stayed unmatched. The CDR3 sequence: CSALDRGPYEQYF. The CDR3 coding sequence is TGCAGTGCATTAGACAGGGGGCCCTACGAGCAGTACTTC.

This clone was detected ten times or more. The chain carries TRBV5-1 and TRBJ1-1, with 8 bases fitting TRBD1. With 3 bases clipped from V and 4 bases from J, the junction kept 14 bases outside the gene matches. This CDR3 is 17 amino acids long. Germline CDR1 SGHRS, CDR2 YFSETQ. Here the CDR3 DNA reads TGCGCCAGCAGCTCTGGACAGGGAAGGTTGTTGGGCACTGAAGCTTTCTTT. It encodes CASSSGQGRLLGTEAFF. Filled out from reference TRBV5-1 and TRBJ1-1, the complete variable domain reads KAGVTQTPRYLIKTRGQQVTLSCSPISGHRSVSWYQQTPGQGLQFLFEYFSETQRNKGNFPGRFSGRQFSNSRSEMNVSTLELGDSALYLCASSSGQGRLLGTEAFFGQGTRLTVV.